Included here is one T cell receptor (beta chain) sequence, with context. What it recognizes is unknown. Trimming removed 6 bases at V and 5 bases at J, with 7 bases between. CDR1 LNHDA and CDR2 SQIVND come from the germline V gene (reference sequence). The CDR3 is 12 residues long. Sequenced by immunoSEQ multiplex PCR; TCRdb stores in-frame clones only, minus some. The repertoire has about 120,000 clones, about 84% of them found once; the top ten carry 2.1%. The data are from a study of cytomegalovirus exposure and HLA in healthy donors. Whole-study results and caveats: Listed as cytomegalovirus-associated were 170 or so TCR beta chains. A later analysis found first-cohort TCR clusters tended to co-occur in the 120 or so validation repertoires. It was reportedly the case that the classifier diagnosed cytomegalovirus status with high specificity and sensitivity. A few chains tied to CMV proved CMV antigen-specific in vitro.

The clonotype originates from a woman aged 25 to 39 in good health and CMV-seronegative. The chain recombines TRBV19 with TRBJ2-2, with D perhaps matching TRBD2 (5 bases). The sample was PBMCs. CDR3 sequence (DNA): TGTGCCAGTAGGAGGGATACCGGGGAGCTGTTTTTT. Amino acid sequence: CASRRDTGELFF.